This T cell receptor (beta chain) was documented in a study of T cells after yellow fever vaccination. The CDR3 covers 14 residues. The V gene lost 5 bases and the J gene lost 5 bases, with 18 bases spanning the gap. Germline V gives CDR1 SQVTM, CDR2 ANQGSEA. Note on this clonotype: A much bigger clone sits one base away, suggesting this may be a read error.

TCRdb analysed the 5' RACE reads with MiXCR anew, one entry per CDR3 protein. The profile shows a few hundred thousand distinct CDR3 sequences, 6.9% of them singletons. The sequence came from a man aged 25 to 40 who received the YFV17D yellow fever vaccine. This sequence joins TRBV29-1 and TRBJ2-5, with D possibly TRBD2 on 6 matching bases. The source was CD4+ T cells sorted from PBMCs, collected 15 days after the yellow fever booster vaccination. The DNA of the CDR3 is TGCAGCGTTTACCGAGGCGGCGGAGGGGAGACCCAGTACTTC. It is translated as CSVYRGGGGETQYF.